The T cell receptor (beta chain) under discussion was sequenced for a study of T-cell memory formation after mild COVID-19. About the research overall: Clusters of TCRs were largely donor specific.

Study outcomes and limitations: Among clones peaking at day 37 in the second wave, SARS-CoV-2 specificity remained unconfirmed. Detection of some responders pre-infection suggested pre-existing cross-reactive memory T cells participated.

TCRdb itself ran the 5' RACE reads through MiXCR, one entry per CDR3 protein. The data hold about 210,000 distinct CDR3 sequences, with roughly a tenth observed a single time. This clonotype showed up many times. Its antigen is unidentified. In germline, CDR1 is SEHNR, CDR2 FQNEAQ (reference sequence). The CDR3 spans 12 residues. V was pared by 6 bases and J by 4 bases, with 9 bases between. Source material: PBMCs or a T cell subset sorted from them (not recorded which). This receptor was identified in a man between 18 and 29 years old who had mild COVID-19 (a few samples of this study predate the infection). Cell type and time point are not known. This rearrangement joins TRBV7-9 to TRBJ1-2; possible D gene TRBD1, 6 bases. CDR3 sequence reads: CASSLTGYGYTF. CDR3 nucleotide sequence: TGTGCCAGCAGTTTGACAGGCTATGGCTACACCTTC.